Sequencing of this T cell receptor beta chain was carried out in a study of blood T cell repertoires in COVID-19. Across the study: COVID-19 samples from acute and convalescent phases originated in the United States, Italy and Spain. Sample material is recorded as cDNA or gDNA derived from T cells, B-cell-depleted T cells, or PBMCs.

Germline lookup yields CDR1 SGHRS and CDR2 YFSETQ. The CDR3 is 14 amino acids. V gave up 1 base and J gave up 7 bases, with 14 bases separating them. Data came from immunoSEQ multiplex PCR; TCRdb stores just in-frame clones and leaves some out. Found here are some 530,000 clones, around 85% of them singletons; the top ten hold approximately 8%. The sequence derives from a woman aged 60-75 years who had recovered from COVID-19. V is TRBV5-1 and J is TRBJ1-2; tentatively, D is TRBD1 (6 bases). The source material was PBMCs or T cells enriched from blood (not recorded which). The CDR3 DNA follows: TGCGCCAGCAGCTTGACGGCAGGGGATCCTGGCTACACCTTC. The encoded protein is CASSLTAGDPGYTF.